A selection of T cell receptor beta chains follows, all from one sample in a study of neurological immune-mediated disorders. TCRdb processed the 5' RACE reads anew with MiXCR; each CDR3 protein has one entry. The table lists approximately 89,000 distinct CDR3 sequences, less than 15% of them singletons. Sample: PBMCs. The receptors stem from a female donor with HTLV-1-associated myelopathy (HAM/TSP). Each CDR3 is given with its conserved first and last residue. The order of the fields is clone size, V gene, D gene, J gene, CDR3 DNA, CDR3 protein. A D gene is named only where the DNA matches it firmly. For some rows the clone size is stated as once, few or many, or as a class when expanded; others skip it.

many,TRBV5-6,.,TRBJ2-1,TGTGCCAGCAGCCGCGACAATGAGCAGTTCTTC,CASSRDNEQFF
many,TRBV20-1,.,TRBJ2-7,TGCAGTGCTAGGTTACAGCGGAGGGGGTACGAGCAGTACTTC,CSARLQRRGYEQYF
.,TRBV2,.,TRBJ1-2,TGTGCCAGCAGTGAACGCCAGCTTTATGGCTACACCTTC,CASSERQLYGYTF
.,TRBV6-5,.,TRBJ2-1,TGTGCCTGCTGTAGGGTGACAGGCGAGCAGTTCTTC,CACCRVTGEQFF
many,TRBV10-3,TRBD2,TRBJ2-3,TGTGCCATCAAAGGCGGGGGTCCGGGGAGCACAGATACGCAGTATTTT,CAIKGGGPGSTDTQYF
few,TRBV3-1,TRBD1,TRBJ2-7,TGTGCCAGCAGTCGCGGGACAGGGAGGACCTACGAGCAGTACTTC,CASSRGTGRTYEQYF
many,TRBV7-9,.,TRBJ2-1,TGTGCCAGCAGCCGATCTTACAATGAGCAGTTCTTC,CASSRSYNEQFF
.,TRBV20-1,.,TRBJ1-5,TGCAGTGCTAGAGATGAAGACAGGAGAGATAAGCCCCAGCATTTT,CSARDEDRRDKPQHF
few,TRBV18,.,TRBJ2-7,TGTGCCAGCTCACGGGATATAAACTCCTACGAGCAGTACTTC,CASSRDINSYEQYF
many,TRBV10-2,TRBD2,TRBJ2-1,TGCGCCAGCAGCGAGAGTCTAGCGGGGGGGCTTAATGAGCAGTTCTTC,CASSESLAGGLNEQFF
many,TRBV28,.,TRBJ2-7,TGTGCCAGCAGCCTGACTCGGACAAATACCTACGAGCAGTACTTC,CASSLTRTNTYEQYF
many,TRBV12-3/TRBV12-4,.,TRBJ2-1,TGTGCCAGCAGTTTAGCATGGGTTAATGAGCAGTTCTTC,CASSLAWVNEQFF
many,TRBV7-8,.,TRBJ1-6,TGTGCCAGCAGCTTAGGCTACTCGGGGGGAAATTCACCCCTCCACTTT,CASSLGYSGGNSPLHF
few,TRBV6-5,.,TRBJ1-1,TGTGCCAGCAGTTACCTCAGGAACACTGAAGCTTTCTTT,CASSYLRNTEAFF
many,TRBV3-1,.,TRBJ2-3,TGTGCCAGCAGCCAAGATCTTCGGGGGCAGGCAAGCACAGATACGCAGTATTTT,CASSQDLRGQASTDTQYF
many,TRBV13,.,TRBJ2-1,TGTGCCAGCAGCTTACAGACGGGGAGCTCCTACAATGAGCAGTTCTTC,CASSLQTGSSYNEQFF
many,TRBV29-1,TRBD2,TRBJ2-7,TGCAGCGTTGAAACTAGCGGGGCCTACGAGCAGTACTTC,CSVETSGAYEQYF
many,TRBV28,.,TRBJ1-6,TGTGCCAGCATCCCATCAGCGGGGCGTTCTTCACCCCTCCACTTT,CASIPSAGRSSPLHF
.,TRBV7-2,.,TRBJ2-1,TGTGCCAGCAGCTTAGATCACAGATACAATGAGCAGTTCTTC,CASSLDHRYNEQFF
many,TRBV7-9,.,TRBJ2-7,TGTGCCAGCATCCCGAATAATCAGGGAAACTACGAGCAGTACTTC,CASIPNNQGNYEQYF
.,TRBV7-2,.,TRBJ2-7,TGTGCCAGCAGCTCACTCCCGAATACCCAATACGAGCAGTACTTC,CASSSLPNTQYEQYF
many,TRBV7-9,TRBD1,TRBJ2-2,TGTGCCAGCAGCTGGGACAGGCGGAGCACCGGGGAGCTGTTTTTT,CASSWDRRSTGELFF
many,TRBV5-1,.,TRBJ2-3,TGCGCCAGCAGCCTCCGCCCCACAGCCACAGATACGCAGTATTTT,CASSLRPTATDTQYF
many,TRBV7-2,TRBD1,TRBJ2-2,TGTGCCAGCAGCCTAGGGACAGGGATCACCGGGGAGCTGTTTTTT,CASSLGTGITGELFF
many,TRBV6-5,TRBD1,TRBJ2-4,TGTGCCAGCTGCACCCCAGGGGGAAACATTCAGTACTTC,CASCTPGGNIQYF
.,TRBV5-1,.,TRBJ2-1,TGCGCCAGCAGCTTGGGACACGAATCCTACAATGAGCAGTTCTTC,CASSLGHESYNEQFF
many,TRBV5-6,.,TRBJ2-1,TGTGCCAGCAGCTCGACTAGTTCTAATGAGCAGTTCTTC,CASSSTSSNEQFF
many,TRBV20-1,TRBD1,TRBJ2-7,TGCAGTGCTAGGCAGACAGGGTTGGGCGAGCAGTACTTC,CSARQTGLGEQYF
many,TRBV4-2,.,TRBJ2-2,TGTGCCAGCAGCCAAGAACCTGGCAGTAACACCGGGGAGCTGTTTTTT,CASSQEPGSNTGELFF
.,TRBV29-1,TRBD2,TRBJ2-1,TGCAGCGTTGAAAAATCTCTAGCGGGCTTTTCAAATGAGCAGTTCTTC,CSVEKSLAGFSNEQFF
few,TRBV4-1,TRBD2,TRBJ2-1,TGCGCCAGCAGCTCGGGACTAGCTTCCTACAATGAGCAGTTCTTC,CASSSGLASYNEQFF
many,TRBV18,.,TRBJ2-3,TGTGCCAGCTCACCCGAGACATTCCGCACAGATACGCAGTATTTT,CASSPETFRTDTQYF
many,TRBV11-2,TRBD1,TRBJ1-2,TGTGCCAGCGGCATTCCCCGGGACAGGGGCGAGCGCACCTTC,CASGIPRDRGERTF
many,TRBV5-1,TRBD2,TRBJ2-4,TGCGCCAGCAGCTTGGTACTAGCGGGGGGGCCTCAAAACATTCAGTACTTC,CASSLVLAGGPQNIQYF
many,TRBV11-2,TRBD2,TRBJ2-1,TGTGCCAGCAGCTTAGGCGTCCTAGGCGGGGGGGAAAATGAGCAGTTCTTC,CASSLGVLGGGENEQFF
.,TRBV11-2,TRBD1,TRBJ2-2,TGTGCCAGCGGTGCCGGGACAGGGGGGACCGGGGAGATGTTTTTT,CASGAGTGGTGEMFF
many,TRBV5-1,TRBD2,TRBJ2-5,TGCGCCAGCAGCGCGGAAGGGACTAGCGTGGAGACCCAGTACTTC,CASSAEGTSVETQYF
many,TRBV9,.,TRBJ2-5,TGTGCCAGCAGCTTACGAGGCGGGCACGAGACCCAGTACTTC,CASSLRGGHETQYF
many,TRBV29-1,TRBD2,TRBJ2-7,TGCAGCGTTGATGGGACTAGCGGCTACGAGCAGTACTTC,CSVDGTSGYEQYF
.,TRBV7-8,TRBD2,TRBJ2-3,TGTGCCAGCAGCATAAGACTAGCGGGGGTCACAGATACGCAGTATTTT,CASSIRLAGVTDTQYF
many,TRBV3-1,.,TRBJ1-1,TGTGCCAGCAGACCGGGACCGGCACTTGAAGCTTTCTTT,CASRPGPALEAFF
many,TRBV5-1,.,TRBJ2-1,TGCGCCAGCAGCTTGTACGGGGCCATGAGCTCCTACAATGAGCAGTTCTTC,CASSLYGAMSSYNEQFF
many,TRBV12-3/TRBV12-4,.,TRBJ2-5,TGTGCCAGCAGTTTGTCGACACTCCAAGAGACCCAGTACTTC,CASSLSTLQETQYF
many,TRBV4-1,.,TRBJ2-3,TGCGCCAGCAGCCAAGAAGCGGCGGGTTCGGCTGATACGCAGTATTTT,CASSQEAAGSADTQYF
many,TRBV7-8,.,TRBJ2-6,TGTGCCAGCAGCTCTGTCCTTTATACCTCTGGGGCCAACGTCCTGACTTTC,CASSSVLYTSGANVLTF
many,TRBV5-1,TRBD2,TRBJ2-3,TGCGCCAGCAGGCGGCGGGGGTTAGAGGATACGCAGTATTTT,CASRRRGLEDTQYF
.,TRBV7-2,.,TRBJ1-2,TGTGCCAGCAGCTTAGGGCAGGGGTATGGCTACACCTTC,CASSLGQGYGYTF
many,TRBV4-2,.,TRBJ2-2,TGTGCCAGCAGCCAATACGGTACCGGGGAGCTGTTTTTT,CASSQYGTGELFF